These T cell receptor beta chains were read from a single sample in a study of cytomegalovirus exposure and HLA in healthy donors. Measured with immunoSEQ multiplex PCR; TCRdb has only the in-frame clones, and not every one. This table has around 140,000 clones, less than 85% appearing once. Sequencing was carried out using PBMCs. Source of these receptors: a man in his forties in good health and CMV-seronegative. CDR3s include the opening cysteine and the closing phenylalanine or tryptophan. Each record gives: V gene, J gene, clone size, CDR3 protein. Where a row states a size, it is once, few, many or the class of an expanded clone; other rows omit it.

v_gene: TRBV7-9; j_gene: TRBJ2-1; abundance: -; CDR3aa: CSSRTRGNEQFF
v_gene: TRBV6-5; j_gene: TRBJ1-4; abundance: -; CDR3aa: CASSYDRVATNEKLFF
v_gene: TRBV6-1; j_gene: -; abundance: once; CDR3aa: CASSVTGTEQYF
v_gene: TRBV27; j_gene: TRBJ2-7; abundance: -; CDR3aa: CASSLGRVSSYEQYF
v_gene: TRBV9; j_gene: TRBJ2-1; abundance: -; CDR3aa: CASSRLAGPSEQFF
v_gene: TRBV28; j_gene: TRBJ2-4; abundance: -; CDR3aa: CASSSRTKNIQYF
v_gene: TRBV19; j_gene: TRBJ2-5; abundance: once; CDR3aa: CASRGTGGAEETQYF
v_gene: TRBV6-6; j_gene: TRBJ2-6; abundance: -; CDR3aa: CASSQRQVSGANVLTF
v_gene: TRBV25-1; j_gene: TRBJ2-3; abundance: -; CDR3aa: CASSPGQGAPDTQYF
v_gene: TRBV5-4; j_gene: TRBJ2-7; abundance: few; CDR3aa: CASSLQSRTGGYEQYF
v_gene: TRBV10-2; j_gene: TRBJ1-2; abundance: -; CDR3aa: CASSEAGIIYGYTF
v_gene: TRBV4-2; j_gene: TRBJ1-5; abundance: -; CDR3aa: CASSQDRIGGSNQPQHF
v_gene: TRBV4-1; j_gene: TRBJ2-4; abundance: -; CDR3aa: CASSQASGTIAKNSQYF
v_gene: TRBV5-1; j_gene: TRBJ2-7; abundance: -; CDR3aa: CASSLSGTSGGGKEQYF
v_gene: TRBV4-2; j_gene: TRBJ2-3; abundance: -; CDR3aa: CASSQELAGGPSTDTQYF
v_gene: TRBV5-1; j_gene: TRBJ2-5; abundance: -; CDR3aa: CASSTWDRGQETQYF
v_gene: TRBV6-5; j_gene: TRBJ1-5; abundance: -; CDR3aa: CASSTQGGSNQPQHF
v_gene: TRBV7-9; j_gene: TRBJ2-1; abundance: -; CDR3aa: CASSSGQGSYNEQFF
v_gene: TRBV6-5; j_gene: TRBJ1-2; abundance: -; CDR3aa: CASNREGQGYGYTF
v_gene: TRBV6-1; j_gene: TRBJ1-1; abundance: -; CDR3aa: CASSVDRGSEAFF
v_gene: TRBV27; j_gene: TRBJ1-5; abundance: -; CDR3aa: CASSSGQGGLYSNQPQHF
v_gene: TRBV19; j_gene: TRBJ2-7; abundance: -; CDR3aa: CASSLGLAGPSYEQYF
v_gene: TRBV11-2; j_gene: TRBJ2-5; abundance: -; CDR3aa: CASSLYGGGQETQYF
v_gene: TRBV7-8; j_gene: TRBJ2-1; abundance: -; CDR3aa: CASSPQGALAYNEQFF
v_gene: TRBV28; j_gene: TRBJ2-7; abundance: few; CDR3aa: CASSLLLITRGITYEQYF
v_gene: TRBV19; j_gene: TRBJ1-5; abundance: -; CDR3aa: CASSMVQGSAQPQHF